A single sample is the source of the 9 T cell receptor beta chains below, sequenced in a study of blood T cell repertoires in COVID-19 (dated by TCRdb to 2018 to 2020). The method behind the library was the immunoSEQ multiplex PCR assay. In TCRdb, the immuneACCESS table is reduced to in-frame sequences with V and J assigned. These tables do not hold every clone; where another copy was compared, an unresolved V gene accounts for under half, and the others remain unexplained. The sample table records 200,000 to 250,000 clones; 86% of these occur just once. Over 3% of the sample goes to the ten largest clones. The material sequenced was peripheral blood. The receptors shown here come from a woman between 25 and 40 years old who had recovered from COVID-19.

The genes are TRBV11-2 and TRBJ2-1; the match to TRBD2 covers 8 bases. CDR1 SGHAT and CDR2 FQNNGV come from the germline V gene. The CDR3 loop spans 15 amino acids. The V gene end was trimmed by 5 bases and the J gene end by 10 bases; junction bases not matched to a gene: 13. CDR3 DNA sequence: TGTGCCAGCAGCCCACCAGCGGGGGTGCGGGGAGAGCAGTTCTTC. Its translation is CASSPPAGVRGEQFF.

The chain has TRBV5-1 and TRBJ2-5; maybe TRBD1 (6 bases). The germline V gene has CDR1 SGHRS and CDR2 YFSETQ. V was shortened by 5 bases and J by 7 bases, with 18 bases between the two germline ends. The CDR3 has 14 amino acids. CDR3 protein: CASSPSRQDGTQYF. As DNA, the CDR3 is TGCGCCAGCAGTCCCTCCCGACAGGATGGGACCCAGTACTTC.

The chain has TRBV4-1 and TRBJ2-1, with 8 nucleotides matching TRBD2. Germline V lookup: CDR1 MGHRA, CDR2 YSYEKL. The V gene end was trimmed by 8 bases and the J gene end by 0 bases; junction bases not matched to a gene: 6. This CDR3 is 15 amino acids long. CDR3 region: CASRSGGSSYNEQFF. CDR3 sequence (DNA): TGCGCCAGCCGTTCGGGGGGGAGCTCCTACAATGAGCAGTTCTTC.

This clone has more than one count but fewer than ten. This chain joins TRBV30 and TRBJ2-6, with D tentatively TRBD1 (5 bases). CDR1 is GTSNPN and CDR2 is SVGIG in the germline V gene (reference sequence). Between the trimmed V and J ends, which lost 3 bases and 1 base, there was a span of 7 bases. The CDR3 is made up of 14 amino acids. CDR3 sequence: CAWSRDSGANVLTF. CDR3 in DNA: TGTGCCTGGAGCAGGGATTCTGGGGCCAACGTCCTGACTTTC.

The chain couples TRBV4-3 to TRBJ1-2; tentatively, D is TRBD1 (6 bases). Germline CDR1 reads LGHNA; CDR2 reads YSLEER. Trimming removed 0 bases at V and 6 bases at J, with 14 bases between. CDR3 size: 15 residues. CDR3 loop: CASSQDKGGIHGYTF. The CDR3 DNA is TGCGCCAGCAGCCAAGATAAAGGGGGAATCCATGGCTACACCTTC.

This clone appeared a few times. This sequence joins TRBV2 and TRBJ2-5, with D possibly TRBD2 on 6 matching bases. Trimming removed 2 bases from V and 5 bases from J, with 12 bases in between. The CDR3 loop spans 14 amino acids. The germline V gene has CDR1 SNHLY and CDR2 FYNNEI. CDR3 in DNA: TGTGCCAGCAGTGAAAACGCGGGGTCGGAGACCCAGTACTTC. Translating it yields CASSENAGSETQYF.

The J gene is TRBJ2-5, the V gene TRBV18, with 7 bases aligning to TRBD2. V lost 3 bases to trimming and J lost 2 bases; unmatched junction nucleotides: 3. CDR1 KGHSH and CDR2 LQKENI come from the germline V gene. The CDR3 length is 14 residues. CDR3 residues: CASSPDGGQETQYF. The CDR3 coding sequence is TGTGCCAGCTCACCGGACGGGGGGCAAGAGACCCAGTACTTC.

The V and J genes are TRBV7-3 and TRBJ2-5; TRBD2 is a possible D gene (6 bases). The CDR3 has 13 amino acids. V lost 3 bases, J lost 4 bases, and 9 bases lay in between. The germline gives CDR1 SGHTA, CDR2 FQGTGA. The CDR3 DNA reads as TGTGCCAGCAGCTTTTGGGGAGGAGAGACCCAGTACTTC. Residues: CASSFWGGETQYF.

CDR3 sequence (DNA): TGTGCCAGCAGCGTAGGTCCAGGGTTCGAGCAGTACTTC. Amino acids: CASSVGPGFEQYF. V gene TRBV9 combines with J gene TRBJ2-7; D may be TRBD1 (5 bases). CDR1 and CDR2 from the germline V gene are SGDLS and YYNGEE. Trimming removed 0 bases from V and 6 bases from J, with 10 bases in between. The CDR3 sequence is 13 residues long.